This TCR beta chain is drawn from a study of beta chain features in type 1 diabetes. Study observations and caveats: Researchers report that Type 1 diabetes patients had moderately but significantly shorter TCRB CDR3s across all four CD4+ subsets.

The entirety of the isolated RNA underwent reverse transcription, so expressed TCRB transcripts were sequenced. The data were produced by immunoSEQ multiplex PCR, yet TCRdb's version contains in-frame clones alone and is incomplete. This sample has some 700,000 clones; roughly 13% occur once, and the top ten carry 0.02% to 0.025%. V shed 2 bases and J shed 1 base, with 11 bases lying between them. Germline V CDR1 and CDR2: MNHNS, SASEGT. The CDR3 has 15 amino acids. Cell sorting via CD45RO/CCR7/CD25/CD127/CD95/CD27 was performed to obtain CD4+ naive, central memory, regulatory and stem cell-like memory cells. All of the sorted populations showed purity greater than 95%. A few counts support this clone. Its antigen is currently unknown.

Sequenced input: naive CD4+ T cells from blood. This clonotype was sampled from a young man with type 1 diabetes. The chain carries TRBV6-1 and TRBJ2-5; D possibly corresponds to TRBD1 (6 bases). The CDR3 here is CASSENWGLQETQYF. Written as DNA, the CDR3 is TGTGCCAGCAGTGAAAATTGGGGGCTCCAAGAGACCCAGTACTTC.